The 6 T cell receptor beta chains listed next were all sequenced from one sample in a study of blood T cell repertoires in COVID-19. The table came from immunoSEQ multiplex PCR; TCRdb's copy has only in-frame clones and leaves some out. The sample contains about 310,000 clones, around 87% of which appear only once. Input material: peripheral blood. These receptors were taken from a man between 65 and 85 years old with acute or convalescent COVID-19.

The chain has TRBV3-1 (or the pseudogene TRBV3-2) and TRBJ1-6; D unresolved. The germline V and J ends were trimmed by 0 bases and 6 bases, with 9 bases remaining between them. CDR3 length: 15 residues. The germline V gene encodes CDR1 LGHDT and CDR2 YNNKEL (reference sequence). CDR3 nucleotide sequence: TGTGCCAGCAGCCAAGAATTCAACTCTAATTCACCCCTCCACTTT. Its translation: CASSQEFNSNSPLHF.

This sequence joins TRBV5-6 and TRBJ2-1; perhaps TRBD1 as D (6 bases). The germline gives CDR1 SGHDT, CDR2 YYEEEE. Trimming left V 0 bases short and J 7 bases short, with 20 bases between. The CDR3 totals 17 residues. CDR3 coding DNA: TGTGCCAGCAGCTTGGTTCGCACCGGGACACCCGGGAATGAGCAGTTCTTC. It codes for CASSLVRTGTPGNEQFF.

The CDR3 sequence is CASSPGQGGYGYTF. Here the CDR3 DNA reads TGTGCCAGCAGCCCAGGACAGGGGGGGTATGGCTACACCTTC. V and J are TRBV11-2 and TRBJ1-2; 10 bases are a match to TRBD1. Germline lookup yields CDR1 SGHAT and CDR2 FQNNGV. The J segment lost 5 bases and the V segment lost 5 bases, leaving 5 bases of the junction unmatched. CDR3 size: 14 residues.

The CDR3 DNA reads as TGTGCCAGCAGCCTTCTGGGGACAGGGGTCGAAAAACTGTTTTTT. Amino acids: CASSLLGTGVEKLFF. V gene TRBV4-2 combines with J gene TRBJ1-4, with 10 bases aligning to TRBD1. V dropped 4 bases and J dropped 8; count of bases not matched to a gene: 7. Germline CDR1 LGHNA, CDR2 YNFKEQ. There are 15 residues in the CDR3.

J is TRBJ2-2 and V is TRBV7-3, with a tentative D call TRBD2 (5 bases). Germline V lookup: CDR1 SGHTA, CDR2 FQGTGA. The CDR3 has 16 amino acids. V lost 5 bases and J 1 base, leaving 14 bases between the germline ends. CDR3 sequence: CASSPAGVLNTGELFF. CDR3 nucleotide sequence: TGTGCCAGCAGCCCCGCCGGGGTATTGAACACCGGGGAGCTGTTTTTT.

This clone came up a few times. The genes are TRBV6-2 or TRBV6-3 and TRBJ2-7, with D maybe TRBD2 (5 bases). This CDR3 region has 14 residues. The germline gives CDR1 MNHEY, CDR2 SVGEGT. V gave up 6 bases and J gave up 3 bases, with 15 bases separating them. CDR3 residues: CASSRIEGSYEQYF. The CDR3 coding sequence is TGTGCCAGCAGCCGGATAGAGGGTAGCTACGAGCAGTACTTC.